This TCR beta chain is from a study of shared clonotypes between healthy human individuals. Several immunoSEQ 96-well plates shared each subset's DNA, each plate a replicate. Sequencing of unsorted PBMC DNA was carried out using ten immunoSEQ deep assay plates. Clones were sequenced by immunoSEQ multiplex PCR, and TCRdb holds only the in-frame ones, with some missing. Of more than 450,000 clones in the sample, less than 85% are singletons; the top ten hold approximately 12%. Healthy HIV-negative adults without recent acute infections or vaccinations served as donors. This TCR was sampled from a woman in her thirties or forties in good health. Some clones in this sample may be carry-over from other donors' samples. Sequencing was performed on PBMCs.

CDR3 sequence reads: CASSQDLRQETQYF. As DNA, the CDR3 is TGTGCCAGCAGCCAAGATCTTAGGCAAGAGACCCAGTACTTC. This sequence joins TRBV4-2 and TRBJ2-5, with D unclear. The CDR3 consists of 14 residues. Germline CDR1 LGHNA, CDR2 YNFKEQ. V lost 0 bases, J lost 2 bases, and 7 bases lay in between.